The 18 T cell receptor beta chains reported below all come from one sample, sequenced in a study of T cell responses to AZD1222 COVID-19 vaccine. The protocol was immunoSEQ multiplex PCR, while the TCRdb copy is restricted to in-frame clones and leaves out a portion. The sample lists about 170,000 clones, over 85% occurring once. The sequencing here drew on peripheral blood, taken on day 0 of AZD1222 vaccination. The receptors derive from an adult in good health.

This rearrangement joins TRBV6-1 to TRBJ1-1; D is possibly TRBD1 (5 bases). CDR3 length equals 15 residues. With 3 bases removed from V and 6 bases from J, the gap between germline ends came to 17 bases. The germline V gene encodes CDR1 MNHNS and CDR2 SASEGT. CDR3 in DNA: TGTGCCAGCAGTGATGGTGGGACGCCTCTTCCTGAAGCTTTCTTT. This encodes CASSDGGTPLPEAFF.

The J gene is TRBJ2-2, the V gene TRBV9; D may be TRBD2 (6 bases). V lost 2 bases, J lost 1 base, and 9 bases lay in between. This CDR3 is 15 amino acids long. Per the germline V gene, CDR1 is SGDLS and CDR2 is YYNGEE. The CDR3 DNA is TGTGCCAGCAGCGTTGGGAGGTTGAACACCGGGGAGCTGTTTTTT. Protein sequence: CASSVGRLNTGELFF.

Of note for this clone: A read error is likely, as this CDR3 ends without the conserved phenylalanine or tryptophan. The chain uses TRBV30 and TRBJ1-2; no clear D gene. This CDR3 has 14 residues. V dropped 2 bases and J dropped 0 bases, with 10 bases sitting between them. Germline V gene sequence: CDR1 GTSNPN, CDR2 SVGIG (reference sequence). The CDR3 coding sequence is TGTGCCTGGAGTATTCCCAGAACTAACTATGGCTACACCCTC. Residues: CAWSIPRTNYGYTL.

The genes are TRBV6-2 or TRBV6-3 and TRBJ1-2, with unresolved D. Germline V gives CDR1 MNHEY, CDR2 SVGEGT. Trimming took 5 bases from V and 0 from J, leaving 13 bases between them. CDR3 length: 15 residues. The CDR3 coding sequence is TGTGCCAGCAGTCGGACCTCCCGAGCTAACTATGGCTACACCTTC. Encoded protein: CASSRTSRANYGYTF.

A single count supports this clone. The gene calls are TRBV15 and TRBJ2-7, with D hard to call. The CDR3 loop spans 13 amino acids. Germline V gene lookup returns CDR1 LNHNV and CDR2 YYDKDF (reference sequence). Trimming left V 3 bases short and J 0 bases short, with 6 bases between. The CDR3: CATSRSSSYEQYF. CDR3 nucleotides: TGTGCCACCAGCAGGTCTAGCTCCTACGAGCAGTACTTC.

CDR3 DNA sequence: TGTGCCAGCAGCTCGAATTCATACGGGGAGCAGTACTTC. This codes for CASSSNSYGEQYF. The rearrangement joins TRBV11-2 to TRBJ2-7; D unresolved. The germline gives CDR1 SGHAT, CDR2 FQNNGV. CDR3 length: 13 residues. V was cut by 4 bases and J by 7 bases, with 14 bases left in between.

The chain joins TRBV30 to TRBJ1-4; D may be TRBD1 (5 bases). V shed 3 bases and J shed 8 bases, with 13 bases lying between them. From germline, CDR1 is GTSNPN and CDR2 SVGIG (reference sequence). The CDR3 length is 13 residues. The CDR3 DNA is TGTGCCTGGAGCCGGGACTTCGGGGAAAAACTGTTTTTT. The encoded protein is CAWSRDFGEKLFF.

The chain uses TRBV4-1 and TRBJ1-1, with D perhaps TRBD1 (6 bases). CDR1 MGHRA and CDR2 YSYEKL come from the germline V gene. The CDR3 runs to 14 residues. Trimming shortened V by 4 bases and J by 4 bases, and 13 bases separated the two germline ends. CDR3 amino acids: CASSPVPGATEAFF. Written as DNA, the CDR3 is TGCGCCAGCAGCCCGGTGCCAGGGGCCACTGAAGCTTTCTTT.

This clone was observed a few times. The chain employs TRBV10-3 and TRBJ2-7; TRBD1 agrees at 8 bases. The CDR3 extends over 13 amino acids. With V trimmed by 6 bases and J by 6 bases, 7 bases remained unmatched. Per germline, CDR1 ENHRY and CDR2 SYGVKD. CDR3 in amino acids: CAISLQGAREQYF. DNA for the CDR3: TGTGCCATCAGCCTCCAGGGGGCACGCGAGCAGTACTTC.

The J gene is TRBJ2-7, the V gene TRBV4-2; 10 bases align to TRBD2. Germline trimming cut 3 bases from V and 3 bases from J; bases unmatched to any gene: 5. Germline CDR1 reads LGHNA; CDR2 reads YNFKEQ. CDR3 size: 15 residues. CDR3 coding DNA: TGTGCCAGCAGCCATGCCAGGACTAGCGGCTACGAGCAGTACTTC. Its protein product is CASSHARTSGYEQYF.

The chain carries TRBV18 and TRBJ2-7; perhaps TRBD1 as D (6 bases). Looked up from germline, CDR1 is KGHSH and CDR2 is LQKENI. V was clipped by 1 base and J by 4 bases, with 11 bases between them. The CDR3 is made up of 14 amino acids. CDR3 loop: CASSPRQALYEQYF. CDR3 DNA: TGTGCCAGCTCACCACGACAGGCCCTTTACGAGCAGTACTTC.

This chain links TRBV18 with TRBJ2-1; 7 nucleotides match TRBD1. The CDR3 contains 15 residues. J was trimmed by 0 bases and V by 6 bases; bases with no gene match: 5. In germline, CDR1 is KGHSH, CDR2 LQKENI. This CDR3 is CASSATGDSYNEQFF. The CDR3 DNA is TGTGCCAGCTCCGCTACAGGGGACTCCTACAATGAGCAGTTCTTC. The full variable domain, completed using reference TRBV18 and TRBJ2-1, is NAGVMQNPRHLVRRRGQEARLRCSPMKGHSHVYWYRQLPEEGLKFMVYLQKENIIDESGMPKERFSAEFPKEGPSILRIQQVVRGDSAAYFCASSATGDSYNEQFFGPGTRLTVL.

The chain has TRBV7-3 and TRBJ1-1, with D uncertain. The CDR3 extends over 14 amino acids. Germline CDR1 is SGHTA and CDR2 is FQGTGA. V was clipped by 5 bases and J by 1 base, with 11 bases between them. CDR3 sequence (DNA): TGTGCCAGCAGCGCCCGCGCGGGGAACACTGAAGCTTTCTTT. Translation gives CASSARAGNTEAFF.

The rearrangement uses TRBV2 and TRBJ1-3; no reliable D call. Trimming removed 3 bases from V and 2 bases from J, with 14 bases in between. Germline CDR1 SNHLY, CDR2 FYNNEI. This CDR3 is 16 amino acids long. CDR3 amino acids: CASSDFWDRPGNTIYF. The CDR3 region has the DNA TGTGCCAGCAGTGATTTCTGGGATCGGCCTGGAAACACCATATATTTT.

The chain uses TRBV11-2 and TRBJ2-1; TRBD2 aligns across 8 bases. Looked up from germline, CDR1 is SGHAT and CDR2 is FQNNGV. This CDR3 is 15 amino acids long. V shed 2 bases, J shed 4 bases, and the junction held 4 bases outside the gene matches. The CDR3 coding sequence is TGTGCCAGCAGCTTAATCCGGGGGGGGTACAATGAGCAGTTCTTC. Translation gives CASSLIRGGYNEQFF.

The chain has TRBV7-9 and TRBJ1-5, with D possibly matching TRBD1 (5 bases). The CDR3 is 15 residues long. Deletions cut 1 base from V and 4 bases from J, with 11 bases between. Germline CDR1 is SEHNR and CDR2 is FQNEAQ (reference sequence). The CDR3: CASSLGAGWNQPQHF. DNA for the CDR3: TGTGCCAGCAGCTTAGGGGCAGGGTGGAATCAGCCCCAGCATTTT.

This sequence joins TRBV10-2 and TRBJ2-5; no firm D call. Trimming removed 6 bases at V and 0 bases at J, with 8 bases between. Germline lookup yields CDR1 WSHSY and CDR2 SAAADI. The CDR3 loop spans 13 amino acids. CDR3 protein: CASRPAYQETQYF. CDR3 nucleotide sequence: TGCGCCAGCAGACCAGCATACCAAGAGACCCAGTACTTC.

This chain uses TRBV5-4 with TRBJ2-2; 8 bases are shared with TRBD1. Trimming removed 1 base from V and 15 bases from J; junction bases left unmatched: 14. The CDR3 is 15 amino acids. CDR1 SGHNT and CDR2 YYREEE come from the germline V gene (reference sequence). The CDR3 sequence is CASSLRVQGTGGMFF. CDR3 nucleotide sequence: TGTGCCAGCAGCTTGCGGGTGCAGGGGACAGGCGGGATGTTTTTT.